The 25 T cell receptor beta chains below come from one sample, sequenced in a study of OX40 agonist ivuxolimab in advanced cancers. Measured with immunoSEQ multiplex PCR; TCRdb has only the in-frame clones, and not every one. The table records tens of thousands of clones, 84% of them present only once. The input for sequencing was CD4+ or CD8+ T cells sorted from blood, taken in a trial of the OX40 agonist ivuxolimab. The source of these receptors is an adult with an advanced solid tumor such as melanoma, head and neck, liver or kidney cancer.

This rearrangement joins TRBV7-9 to TRBJ1-1, with D maybe TRBD1 (5 bases). Germline V CDR1 and CDR2: SEHNR, FQNEAQ (reference sequence). CDR3 length equals 15 residues. Trimming shortened V by 3 bases and J by 1 base, and 12 bases separated the two germline ends. The CDR3: CASSFGGMRNTEAFF. CDR3 bases: TGTGCCAGCAGCTTCGGGGGAATGCGGAACACTGAAGCTTTCTTT.

Only one count was recorded for this clone. This chain uses TRBV6-1 with TRBJ1-3, with D tentatively TRBD1 (5 bases). Germline CDR1 and CDR2: MNHNS and SASEGT. The CDR3 contains 16 residues. V was trimmed by 0 bases and J by 3 bases, leaving 12 bases between them. CDR3 bases: TGTGCCAGCAGTGAAGCGGCGGGGGTTGGTGGAAACACCATATATTTT. It is translated as CASSEAAGVGGNTIYF.

Comments on this clone: A junction end diverges from the germline sequence, so it may reflect a read error. V gene TRBV11-2 combines with J gene TRBJ2-1, with TRBD2 matching 11 bases. The CDR3 is 17 residues long. Germline-derived CDR1 and CDR2 are SGHAT and FQNNGV. The CDR3 reads CTSSLEAGLAASGKQFF. Here the CDR3 DNA reads TGTACCAGCAGCTTAGAGGCGGGACTAGCGGCCTCGGGGAAGCAGTTCTTC.

V gene TRBV6-1 combines with J gene TRBJ2-2; D may correspond to TRBD1 or TRBD2 (6 bases each). Trimming took off 8 bases at V and 5 bases at J, with 12 bases between the two ends. Per the germline V gene, CDR1 is MNHNS and CDR2 is SASEGT. This CDR3 is 13 amino acids long. This chain's CDR3 is CASRGTNTGELFF. CDR3 nucleotide sequence: TGTGCCAGCCGCGGGACAAATACCGGGGAGCTGTTTTTT.

The CDR3 coding sequence is TGTGCCAGCAGCCCACCAGGGGGAAACACCATATATTTT. Protein sequence: CASSPPGGNTIYF. The J gene is TRBJ1-3, the V gene TRBV5-4; maybe TRBD1 (5 bases). V lost 4 bases, J lost 4 bases, and 9 bases lay in between. The CDR3 totals 13 residues. The germline CDR1 and CDR2 sequences are SGHNT and YYREEE (reference sequence). Drawing the rest from reference TRBV5-4 and TRBJ1-3, the complete variable domain is ETGVTQSPTHLIKTRGQQVTLRCSSQSGHNTVSWYQQALGQGPQFIFQYYREEENGRGNFPPRFSGLQFPNYSSELNVNALELDDSALYLCASSPPGGNTIYFGEGSWLTVV.

This chain uses TRBV4-3 with TRBJ2-1; 13 positions match TRBD2. CDR1 is LGHNA and CDR2 is YSLEER in the germline V gene. The CDR3 loop spans 18 amino acids. Losses at the gene ends were 1 base for V and 7 bases for J; bases not matched to a gene: 10. The CDR3 DNA is TGCGCCAGCAGCCAAGGGACTAGCGGGAGCAGAGGTCGGAATGAGCAGTTCTTC. It encodes CASSQGTSGSRGRNEQFF.

This chain links TRBV2 with TRBJ2-1, with D perhaps matching TRBD2 (6 bases). This CDR3 is built from 14 residues. Germline CDR1 reads SNHLY; CDR2 reads FYNNEI. Trimming removed 3 bases from V and 9 bases from J, with 15 bases in between. The CDR3 is CASSEEGRLGEQFF. For the CDR3, the DNA is TGTGCCAGCAGTGAGGAGGGCCGGTTGGGTGAGCAGTTCTTC.

This chain joins TRBV6-1 and TRBJ2-7; TRBD1 agrees at 10 bases. Looked up from germline, CDR1 is MNHNS and CDR2 is SASEGT. This CDR3 spans 14 amino acids. Germline trimming cut 6 bases from V and 1 base from J; bases unmatched to any gene: 3. The CDR3 region has the DNA TGTGCCAGCAGGAGGGGACAGGGGTCCTACGAGCAGTACTTC. Translated, it gives CASRRGQGSYEQYF.

This clone was detected once. The chain has TRBV5-4 and TRBJ1-6; D uncertain. Per the germline V gene, CDR1 is SGHNT and CDR2 is YYREEE (reference sequence). This CDR3 has 16 residues. Trimming left V 5 bases short and J 0 bases short, with 12 bases between. The CDR3 loop reads CASSSTESSYNSPLHF. DNA for the CDR3: TGTGCCAGCAGTTCGACCGAGAGCTCCTATAATTCACCCCTCCACTTT.

The chain recombines TRBV9 with TRBJ1-5, with D maybe TRBD1 (5 bases). CDR1 is SGDLS, CDR2 YYNGEE, per germline. The CDR3 totals 15 residues. Trimming shortened V by 2 bases and J by 3 bases, and 12 bases separated the two germline ends. CDR3 region: CASSVDPGTNQPQHF. As DNA, the CDR3 is TGTGCCAGCAGCGTTGACCCCGGGACCAATCAGCCCCAGCATTTT.

The J gene is TRBJ1-2, the V gene TRBV6-6; D may be TRBD1 (6 bases). The CDR3 runs to 13 residues. Looked up from germline, CDR1 is MNHNY and CDR2 is SVGAGI (reference sequence). V lost 3 bases, J lost 4 bases, and 9 bases lay in between. Here the CDR3 reads CASSYGQSYGYTF. Here the CDR3 DNA reads TGTGCCAGCAGTTATGGACAGAGCTATGGCTACACCTTC.

This clone was found a few times. The rearrangement links TRBV14 to TRBJ1-1; weak D call: TRBD1 (5 bases). This CDR3 comprises 13 residues. The germline V gene encodes CDR1 SGHDN and CDR2 FVKESK. Trimming took 4 bases from V and 3 from J, leaving 9 bases between them. The CDR3 region is CASSPLGDTEAFF. The CDR3 DNA reads TGTGCCAGCAGCCCCTTGGGGGACACTGAAGCTTTCTTT.

The chain joins TRBV5-4 to TRBJ1-3; 11 bases match TRBD1. CDR3 length equals 15 residues. Looked up from germline, CDR1 is SGHNT and CDR2 is YYREEE (reference sequence). After removal of 4 bases from V and 5 bases from J, the junction contained 5 bases not matched to a gene. The CDR3: CASSPGQGGRNTIYF. CDR3 coding DNA: TGTGCCAGCAGCCCGGGACAGGGGGGTAGAAACACCATATATTTT. Full variable domain (missing parts from reference TRBV5-4 and TRBJ1-3): ETGVTQSPTHLIKTRGQQVTLRCSSQSGHNTVSWYQQALGQGPQFIFQYYREEENGRGNFPPRFSGLQFPNYSSELNVNALELDDSALYLCASSPGQGGRNTIYFGEGSWLTVV.

V usage is TRBV6-5 and J usage is TRBJ2-1; 9 bases are shared with TRBD1. Trimming cost V 7 bases and J 12 bases; bases outside gene matches: 10. Germline CDR1 MNHEY, CDR2 SVGAGI. The CDR3 runs to 13 residues. For the CDR3, the DNA is TGTGCCAGCACCCCCCCGGGACAGGGTGGGCAGTTCTTC. This sequence encodes CASTPPGQGGQFF.

The V and J genes are TRBV21-1 and TRBJ1-1; TRBD1 reflects the table's D call only, with no check against the DNA. TRBV21-1 is shown as a pseudogene. CDR3 length: 14 amino acids. The CDR3 reads CASRRTGEDTEAFF. CDR3 coding DNA: TGTGCCAGCAGGAGGACAGGGGAAGACACTGAAGCTTTCTTT.

The V gene is TRBV9, the J gene TRBJ2-5, with D perhaps assigned TRBD1 or TRBD2 (6 bases each). CDR1 SGDLS and CDR2 YYNGEE come from the germline V gene. This CDR3 has 15 amino acids. The ends were cut back, 2 bases at V and 6 bases at J, with 17 bases in the middle. CDR3 bases: TGTGCCAGCAGCGTCGGCCCGGGGGCGCAAAAGACCCAGTACTTC. It yields the protein CASSVGPGAQKTQYF.

In this sample, this clone turned up once. The rearrangement uses TRBV5-4 and TRBJ2-2, with 9 bases matching TRBD1. The germline CDR1 and CDR2 sequences are SGHNT and YYREEE (reference sequence). V lost 4 bases, J lost 6 bases, and 10 bases stayed unmatched. The CDR3 consists of 16 residues. The CDR3 DNA reads as TGTGCCAGCAGCACCGGGACAGGGAAAGCCTCCGGGGAGCTGTTTTTT. This encodes CASSTGTGKASGELFF.

The sample holds a few counts of this clone. The chain links TRBV15 to TRBJ2-2; no clear D. CDR1 is LNHNV and CDR2 is YYDKDF in the germline V gene (reference sequence). Trimming took 4 bases from V and 7 from J, leaving 13 bases between them. This CDR3 has 14 residues. The CDR3 region is CATSTIRVNGELFF. CDR3 DNA: TGTGCCACCAGCACAATACGGGTTAACGGGGAGCTGTTTTTT.

The CDR3 region is CASTWGSNQPQHF. The CDR3 bases are TGTGCCAGCACTTGGGGCAGCAATCAGCCCCAGCATTTT. This chain connects TRBV28 to TRBJ1-5, with D possibly TRBD1 on 5 matching bases. V was cut by 7 bases and J by 1 base, with 8 bases left in between. This CDR3 is 13 amino acids long. Germline V gene data show CDR1 as MDHEN and CDR2 as SYDVKM.

This clone was detected only a few times. The rearrangement links TRBV9 to TRBJ1-6; possible D gene TRBD1, 5 bases. Germline-derived CDR1 and CDR2 are SGDLS and YYNGEE. This CDR3 region has 13 residues. V lost 4 bases to trimming and J lost 10 bases, with 12 bases between them. The CDR3 here is CASSWGVGSPLHF. The CDR3, as DNA: TGTGCCAGCAGCTGGGGCGTGGGCTCACCCCTCCACTTT.

This chain uses TRBV12-5 with TRBJ1-5; no reliable D call. Per the germline V gene, CDR1 is LGHNT and CDR2 is FRNRAP. CDR3 length: 12 amino acids. Trimming took off 6 bases at V and 6 bases at J, with 9 bases between the two ends. CDR3 amino acids: CASGVHLQPQHF. The CDR3 nucleotides read TGTGCTAGTGGAGTGCATCTTCAGCCCCAGCATTTT.

The chain employs TRBV28 and TRBJ1-1; no clear D. V lost 5 bases and J lost 0, with 10 bases in between. Per germline, CDR1 MDHEN and CDR2 SYDVKM. This CDR3 region has 14 residues. CDR3 in amino acids: CASSGVGVNTEAFF. The CDR3 bases are TGTGCCAGCAGTGGGGTTGGGGTGAACACTGAAGCTTTCTTT.

The chain has TRBV5-1 and TRBJ1-2; TRBD1 is a possible D gene (5 bases). The V gene lost 2 bases and the J gene lost 8 bases, with 13 bases spanning the gap. Germline V CDR1 and CDR2: SGHRS, YFSETQ. The CDR3 is 13 amino acids. CDR3 region: CASSFGGGLGYTF. The CDR3 DNA sequence: TGCGCCAGCAGCTTCGGGGGAGGTTTAGGCTACACCTTC.

The chain joins TRBV20-1 to TRBJ2-5; D call uncertain. In germline, CDR1 is DFQATT, CDR2 SNEGSKA (reference sequence). This CDR3 is 11 amino acids long. Trimming left V 4 bases short and J 3 bases short, with 6 bases between. Here the CDR3 DNA reads TGCAGTGCTAAAAGGGAAGAGACCCAGTACTTC. Translating it yields CSAKREETQYF.

The CDR3 is CASSWDQSSSANSPLHF. CDR3 bases: TGTGCCAGCAGTTGGGACCAGTCAAGCAGTGCTAATTCACCCCTCCACTTT. The gene calls are TRBV27 and TRBJ1-6; a possible D gene is TRBD1 (5 bases). Trimming took 4 bases from V and 6 from J, leaving 19 bases between them. The CDR3 loop spans 17 amino acids. Germline V CDR1 and CDR2: MNHEY, SMNVEV (reference sequence).